This T cell receptor beta chain is from a study of T cell responses to AZD1222 COVID-19 vaccine. Findings of the study overall: Females outnumbered males among donors, who were mostly white British; clonal diversity was possibly underestimated. Baseline seropositivity characterized only a handful of AZD1222 recipients.

Of note for this clone: No antigen is known for it.

Here immunoSEQ multiplex PCR was the method, and the copy in TCRdb shows in-frame clones only, minus some. The table includes about 48,000 clones, approximately 83% detected once. The CDR3 has 13 amino acids. The germline V gene has CDR1 SNHLY and CDR2 FYNNEI. With 6 bases removed from V and 5 bases from J, the gap between germline ends came to 11 bases. Recipients boosted at about 4 weeks or about 12 weeks are pooled. The clonotype was recovered from an adult who received the AZD1222 COVID-19 vaccine. V is TRBV2 and J is TRBJ2-1; D gene uncertain. Source: peripheral blood, taken 28 days after the second AZD1222 dose. The CDR3 region is CASSSNSNNEQFF. The DNA of the CDR3 is TGTGCCAGCAGCTCAAACTCTAACAATGAGCAGTTCTTC.